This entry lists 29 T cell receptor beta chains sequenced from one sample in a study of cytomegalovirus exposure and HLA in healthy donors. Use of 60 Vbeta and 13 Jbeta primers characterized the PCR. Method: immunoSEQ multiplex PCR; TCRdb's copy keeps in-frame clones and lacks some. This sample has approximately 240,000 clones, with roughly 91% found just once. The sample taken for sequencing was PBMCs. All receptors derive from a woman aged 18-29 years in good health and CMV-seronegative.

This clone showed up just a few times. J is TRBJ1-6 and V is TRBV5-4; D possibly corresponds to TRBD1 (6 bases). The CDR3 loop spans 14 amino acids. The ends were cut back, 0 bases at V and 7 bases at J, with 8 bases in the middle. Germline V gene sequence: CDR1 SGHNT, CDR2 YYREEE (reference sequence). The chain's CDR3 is CASSLEGGNSPLHF. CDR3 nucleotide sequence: TGTGCCAGCAGCTTGGAGGGGGGGAATTCACCCCTCCACTTT.

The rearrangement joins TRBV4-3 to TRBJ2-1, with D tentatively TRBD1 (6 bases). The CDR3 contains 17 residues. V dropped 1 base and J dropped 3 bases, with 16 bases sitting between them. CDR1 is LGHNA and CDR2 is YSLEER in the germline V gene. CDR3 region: CASSQARAGAIYNEQFF. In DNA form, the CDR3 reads TGCGCCAGCAGCCAAGCCCGGGCAGGGGCCATCTACAATGAGCAGTTCTTC.

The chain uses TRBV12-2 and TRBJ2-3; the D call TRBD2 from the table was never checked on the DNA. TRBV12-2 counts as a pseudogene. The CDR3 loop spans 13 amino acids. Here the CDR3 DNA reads TGTGCAAGTCGCTTAGGGAGCGCAGATACGCAGTATTTT. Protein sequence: CASRLGSADTQYF.

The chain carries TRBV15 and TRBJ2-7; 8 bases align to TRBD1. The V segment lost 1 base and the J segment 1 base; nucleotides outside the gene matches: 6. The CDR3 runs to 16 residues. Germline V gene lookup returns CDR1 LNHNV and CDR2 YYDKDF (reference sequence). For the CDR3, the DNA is TGTGCCACCAGCAGAGGACAGGGGTTAGGATCCTACGAGCAGTACTTC. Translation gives CATSRGQGLGSYEQYF.

The CDR3 sequence: CASSEVLAGYNEQFF. The CDR3 DNA sequence: TGTGCCAGCAGTGAAGTACTAGCGGGGTACAATGAGCAGTTCTTC. This sequence joins TRBV6-1 and TRBJ2-1, with 10 bases fitting TRBD2. V lost 1 base and J lost 4; bases outside the gene matches: 1. Germline CDR1 reads MNHNS; CDR2 reads SASEGT. The CDR3 has 15 amino acids.

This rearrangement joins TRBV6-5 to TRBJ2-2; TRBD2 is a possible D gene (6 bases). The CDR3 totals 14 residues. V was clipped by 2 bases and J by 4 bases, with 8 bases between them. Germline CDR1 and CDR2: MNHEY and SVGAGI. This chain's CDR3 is CASSYLTSTGELFF. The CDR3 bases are TGTGCCAGCAGTTACCTGACTAGCACCGGGGAGCTGTTTTTT.

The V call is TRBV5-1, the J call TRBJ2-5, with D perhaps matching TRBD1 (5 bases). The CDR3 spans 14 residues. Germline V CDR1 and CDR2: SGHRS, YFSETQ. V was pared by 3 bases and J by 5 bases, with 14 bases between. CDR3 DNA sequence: TGCGCCAGCAGCTCGGGCCAGGGTGGGGAGACCCAGTACTTC. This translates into CASSSGQGGETQYF.

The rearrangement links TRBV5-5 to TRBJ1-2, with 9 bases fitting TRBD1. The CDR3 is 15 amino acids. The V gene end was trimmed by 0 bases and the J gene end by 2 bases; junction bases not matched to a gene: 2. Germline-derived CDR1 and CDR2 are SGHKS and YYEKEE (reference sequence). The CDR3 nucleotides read TGTGCCAGCAGCTTGGGGGACAGGGCCAACTATGGCTACACCTTC. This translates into CASSLGDRANYGYTF.

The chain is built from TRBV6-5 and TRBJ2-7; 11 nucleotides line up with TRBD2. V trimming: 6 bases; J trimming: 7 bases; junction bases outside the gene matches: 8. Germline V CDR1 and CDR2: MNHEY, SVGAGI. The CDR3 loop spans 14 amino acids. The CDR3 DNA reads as TGTGCCAGCAGCGGGACTAGCGGACTTCGGGAGCAGTACTTC. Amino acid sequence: CASSGTSGLREQYF.

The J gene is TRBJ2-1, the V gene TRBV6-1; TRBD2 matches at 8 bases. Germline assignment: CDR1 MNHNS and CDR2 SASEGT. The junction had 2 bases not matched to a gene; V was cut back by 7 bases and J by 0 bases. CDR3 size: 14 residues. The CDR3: CASIGGGSYNEQFF. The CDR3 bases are TGTGCCAGCATCGGGGGGGGCTCCTACAATGAGCAGTTCTTC.

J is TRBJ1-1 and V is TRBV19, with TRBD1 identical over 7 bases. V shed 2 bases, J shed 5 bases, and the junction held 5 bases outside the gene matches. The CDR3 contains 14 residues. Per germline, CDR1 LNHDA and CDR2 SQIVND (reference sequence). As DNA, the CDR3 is TGTGCCAGTAGTATAACAGGGGTGATGACTGAAGCTTTCTTT. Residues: CASSITGVMTEAFF.

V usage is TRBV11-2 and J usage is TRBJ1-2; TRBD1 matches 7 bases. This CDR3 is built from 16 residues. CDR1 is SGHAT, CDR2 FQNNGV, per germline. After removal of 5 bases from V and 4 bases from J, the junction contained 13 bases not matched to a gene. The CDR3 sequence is CASSPLTGVVTYGYTF. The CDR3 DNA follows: TGTGCCAGCAGCCCTTTAACAGGGGTTGTGACCTATGGCTACACCTTC.

CDR3 region: CASSLLGQVYGYTF. CDR3 nucleotide sequence: TGTGCCAGCAGTTTACTCGGACAGGTCTATGGCTACACCTTC. The chain has TRBV27 and TRBJ1-2; 7 bases align to TRBD1. From germline, CDR1 is MNHEY and CDR2 SMNVEV (reference sequence). CDR3 length: 14 residues. Losses at the gene ends were 2 bases for V and 4 bases for J; bases not matched to a gene: 4.

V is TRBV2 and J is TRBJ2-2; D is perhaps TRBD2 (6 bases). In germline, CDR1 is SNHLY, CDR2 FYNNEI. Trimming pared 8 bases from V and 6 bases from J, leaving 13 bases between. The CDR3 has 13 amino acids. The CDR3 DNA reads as TGTGCCAGCCGGGGACTTAGGGCCGGGGAGCTGTTTTTT. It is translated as CASRGLRAGELFF.

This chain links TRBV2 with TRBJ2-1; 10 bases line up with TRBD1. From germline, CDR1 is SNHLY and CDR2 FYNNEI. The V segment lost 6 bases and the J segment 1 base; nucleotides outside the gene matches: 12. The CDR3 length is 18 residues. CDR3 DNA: TGTGCCAGCAGATCCGGGACAGGGGTTAGAATGTCCTACAATGAGCAGTTCTTC. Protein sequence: CASRSGTGVRMSYNEQFF.

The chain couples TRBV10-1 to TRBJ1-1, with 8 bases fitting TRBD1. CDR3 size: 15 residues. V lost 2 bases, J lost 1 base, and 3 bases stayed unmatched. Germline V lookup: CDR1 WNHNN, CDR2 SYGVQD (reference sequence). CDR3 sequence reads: CASSESTGGNTEAFF. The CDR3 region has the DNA TGCGCCAGCAGTGAGAGTACAGGGGGGAACACTGAAGCTTTCTTT.

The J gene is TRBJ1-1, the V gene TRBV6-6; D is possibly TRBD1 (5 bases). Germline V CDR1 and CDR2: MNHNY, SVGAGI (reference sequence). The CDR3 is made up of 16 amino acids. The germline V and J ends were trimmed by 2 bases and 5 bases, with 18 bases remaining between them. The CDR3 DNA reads TGTGCCAGCAGTTACGGGGGGATTCAGGGTGAAACTGAAGCTTTCTTT. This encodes CASSYGGIQGETEAFF.

The CDR3 region has the DNA TGTGCCAGCAACGTTCTGACAGGAGGGAACACTGAAGCTTTCTTT. Its protein is CASNVLTGGNTEAFF. This rearrangement joins TRBV9 to TRBJ1-1; D is perhaps TRBD1 (6 bases). Germline values: CDR1 SGDLS, CDR2 YYNGEE. Trimming took off 6 bases at V and 1 base at J, with 16 bases between the two ends. The CDR3 is made up of 15 amino acids.

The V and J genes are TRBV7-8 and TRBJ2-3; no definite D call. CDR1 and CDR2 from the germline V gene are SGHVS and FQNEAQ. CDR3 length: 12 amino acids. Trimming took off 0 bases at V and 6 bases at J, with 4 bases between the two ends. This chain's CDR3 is CASSLAPDTQYF. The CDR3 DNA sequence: TGTGCCAGCAGCTTAGCCCCGGATACGCAGTATTTT.

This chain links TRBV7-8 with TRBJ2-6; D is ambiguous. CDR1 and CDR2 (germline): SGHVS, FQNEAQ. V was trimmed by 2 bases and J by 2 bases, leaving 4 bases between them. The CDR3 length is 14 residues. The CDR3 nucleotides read TGTGCCAGCAGCTTATATCCTGGGGCCAACGTCCTGACTTTC. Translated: CASSLYPGANVLTF. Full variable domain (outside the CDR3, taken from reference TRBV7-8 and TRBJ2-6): GAGVSQSPRYKVAKRGQDVALRCDPISGHVSLFWYQQALGQGPEFLTYFQNEAQLDKSGLPSDRFFAERPEGSVSTLKIQRTQQEDSAVYLCASSLYPGANVLTFGAGSRLTVL.

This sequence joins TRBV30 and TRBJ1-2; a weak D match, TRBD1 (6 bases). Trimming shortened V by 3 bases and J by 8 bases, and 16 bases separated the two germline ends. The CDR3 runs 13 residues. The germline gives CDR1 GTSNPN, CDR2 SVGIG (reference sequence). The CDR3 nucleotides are TGTGCCTGGAGCTTACGGACAGTCGGAGGCTACACCTTC. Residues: CAWSLRTVGGYTF.

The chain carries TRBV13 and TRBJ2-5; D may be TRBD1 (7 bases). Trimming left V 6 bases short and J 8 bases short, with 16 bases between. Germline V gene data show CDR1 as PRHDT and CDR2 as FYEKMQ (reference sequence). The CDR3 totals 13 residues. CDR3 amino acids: CASSEEGAETQYF. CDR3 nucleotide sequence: TGTGCCAGCAGTGAGGAGGGGGCTGAAACCCAGTACTTC. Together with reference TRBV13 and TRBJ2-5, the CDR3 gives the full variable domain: AAGVIQSPRHLIKEKRETATLKCYPIPRHDTVYWYQQGPGQDPQFLISFYEKMQSDKGSIPDRFSAQQFSDYHSELNMSSLELGDSALYFCASSEEGAETQYFGPGTRLLVL.

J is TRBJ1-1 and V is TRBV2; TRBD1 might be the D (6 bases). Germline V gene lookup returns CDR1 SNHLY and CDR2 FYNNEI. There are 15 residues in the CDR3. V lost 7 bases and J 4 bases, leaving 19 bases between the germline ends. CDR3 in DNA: TGTGCCAGCACTGGCCCTGGGGGCGGTGGCACTGAAGCTTTCTTT. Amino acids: CASTGPGGGGTEAFF.

For the CDR3, the DNA is TGTGCCAGCAGGCTACGGGACAGGGGGTCTAGTGAGCAGTTCTTC. Its protein product is CASRLRDRGSSEQFF. The V gene is TRBV6-6, the J gene TRBJ2-1, with 11 bases aligning to TRBD1. The CDR3 extends over 15 amino acids. The V gene end was trimmed by 6 bases and the J gene end by 9 bases; junction bases not matched to a gene: 10. The germline CDR1 and CDR2 sequences are MNHNY and SVGAGI (reference sequence).

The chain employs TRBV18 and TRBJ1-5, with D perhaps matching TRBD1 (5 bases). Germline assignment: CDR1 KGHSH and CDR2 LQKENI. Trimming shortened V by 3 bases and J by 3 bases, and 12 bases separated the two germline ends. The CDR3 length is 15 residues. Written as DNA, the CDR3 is TGTGCCAGCTCACCTGATAGGACACCCAATCAGCCCCAGCATTTT. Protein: CASSPDRTPNQPQHF.

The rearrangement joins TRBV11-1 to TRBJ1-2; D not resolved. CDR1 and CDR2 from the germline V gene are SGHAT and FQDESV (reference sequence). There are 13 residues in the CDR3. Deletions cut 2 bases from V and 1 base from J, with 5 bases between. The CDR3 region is CASSLSFNYGYTF. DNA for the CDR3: TGTGCCAGCAGCTTATCATTTAACTATGGCTACACCTTC.

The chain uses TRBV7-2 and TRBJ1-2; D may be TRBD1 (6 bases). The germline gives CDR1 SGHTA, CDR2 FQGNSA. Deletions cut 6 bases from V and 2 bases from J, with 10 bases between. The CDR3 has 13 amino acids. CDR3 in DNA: TGTGCCAGCAGATACAGGGAAAACTATGGCTACACCTTC. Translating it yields CASRYRENYGYTF.

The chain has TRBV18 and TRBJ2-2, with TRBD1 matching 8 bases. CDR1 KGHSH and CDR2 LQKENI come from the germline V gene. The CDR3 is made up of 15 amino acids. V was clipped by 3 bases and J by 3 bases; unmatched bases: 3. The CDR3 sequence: CASSPQTGDTGELFF. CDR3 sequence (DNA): TGTGCCAGCTCACCTCAGACAGGGGACACCGGGGAGCTGTTTTTT.

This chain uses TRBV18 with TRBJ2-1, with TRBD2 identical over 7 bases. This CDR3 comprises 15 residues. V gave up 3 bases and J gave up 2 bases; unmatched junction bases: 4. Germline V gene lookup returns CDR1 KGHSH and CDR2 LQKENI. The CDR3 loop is CASSPSSGAYNEQFF. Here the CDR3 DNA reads TGTGCCAGCTCACCGTCGAGCGGGGCCTACAATGAGCAGTTCTTC.